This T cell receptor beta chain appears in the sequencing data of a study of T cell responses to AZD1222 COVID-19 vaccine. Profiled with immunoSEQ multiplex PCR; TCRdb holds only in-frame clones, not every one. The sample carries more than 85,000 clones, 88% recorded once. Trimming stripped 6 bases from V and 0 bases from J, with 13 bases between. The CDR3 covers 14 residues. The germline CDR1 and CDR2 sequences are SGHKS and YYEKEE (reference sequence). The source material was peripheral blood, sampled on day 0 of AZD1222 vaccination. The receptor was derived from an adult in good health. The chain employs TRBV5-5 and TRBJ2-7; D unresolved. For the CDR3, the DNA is TGTGCCAGCACTTCTCCGGAGACCTCCTACGAGCAGTACTTC. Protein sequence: CASTSPETSYEQYF. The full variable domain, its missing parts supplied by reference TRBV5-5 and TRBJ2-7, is DAGVTQSPTHLIKTRGQQVTLRCSPISGHKSVSWYQQVLGQGPQFIFQYYEKEERGRGNFPDRFSARQFPNYSSELNVNALLLGDSALYLCASTSPETSYEQYFGPGTRLTVT.